These 19 T cell receptor beta chains came from one sample sequenced in a study of T cell repertoires in cytomegalovirus infection. A single record per CDR3 protein comes from TCRdb applying MiXCR to the reads. The profile shows under 200,000 distinct CDR3 sequences, 8% to 10% of them singletons. The sequenced sample consisted of PBMCs. These receptors were obtained from a human donor in good health (CMV status not recorded). Some clones in this sample may be carry-over from other donors' samples.

The chain has TRBV6-2 or TRBV6-3 and TRBJ2-1; D is unclear. Germline CDR1 MNHEY, CDR2 SVGEGT. The V and J ends lost 7 bases and 0 bases respectively, with 10 bases between them. The CDR3 totals 14 residues. DNA for the CDR3: TGTGCCAGCAAGTTGGAGAGCTCCTACAATGAGCAGTTCTTC. This sequence encodes CASKLESSYNEQFF.

This clonotype occurred many times. For the CDR3, the DNA is TGTGCCATCAGTCGGACTCAGACGAGTGGTGGGGCCAACGTCCTGACTTTC. Translation: CAISRTQTSGGANVLTF. This chain joins TRBV10-3 and TRBJ2-6, with D possibly TRBD2 on 5 matching bases. V lost 5 bases and J 3 bases, leaving 17 bases between the germline ends. Per germline, CDR1 ENHRY and CDR2 SYGVKD. The CDR3 extends over 17 amino acids.

This clonotype was picked up a small number of times. This CDR3 reads CASSRTNQPQHF. CDR3 nucleotides: TGTGCCAGCAGCCGTACCAATCAGCCCCAGCATTTT. The chain joins TRBV6-2 or TRBV6-3 to TRBJ1-5; D gene uncertain. This CDR3 has 12 residues. Trimming took off 6 bases at V and 3 bases at J, with 6 bases between the two ends. Per germline, CDR1 MNHEY and CDR2 SVGEGT.

Ten or more counts support this clonotype. The J gene is TRBJ1-1, the V gene TRBV29-1; the D is unclear. The CDR3 is 10 amino acids. V was clipped by 4 bases and J by 6 bases, with 6 bases between them. In germline, CDR1 is SQVTM, CDR2 ANQGSEA. In DNA form, the CDR3 reads TGCAGCGTTGGCCCCCCTGAAGCTTTCTTT. Its translation: CSVGPPEAFF.

V and J are TRBV6-2 or TRBV6-3 and TRBJ2-1; D is undetermined. The CDR3 is made up of 11 amino acids. The ends were cut back, 6 bases at V and 8 bases at J, with 8 bases in the middle. Germline CDR1 is MNHEY and CDR2 is SVGEGT. CDR3 in amino acids: CASRVNYEQFF. For the CDR3, the DNA is TGTGCCAGCAGAGTTAACTATGAGCAGTTCTTC.

This clonotype was found many times. The chain carries TRBV7-6 and TRBJ2-2; D might be TRBD2 (6 bases). The germline gives CDR1 SGHVS, CDR2 FNYEAQ. V dropped 3 bases and J dropped 5 bases, with 13 bases sitting between them. The CDR3 sequence is 15 residues long. The CDR3 nucleotides read TGTGCCAGCAGCTTGGGAACCGGGAGAACCGGGGAGCTGTTTTTT. Its translation is CASSLGTGRTGELFF.

This clonotype showed up just a few times. The rearrangement joins TRBV28 to TRBJ2-7; TRBD2 matches 8 bases. CDR1 and CDR2 (germline): MDHEN, SYDVKM. The CDR3 contains 14 residues. The V gene end was trimmed by 7 bases and the J gene end by 2 bases; junction bases not matched to a gene: 7. CDR3 protein: CASNGRGGTYEQYF. CDR3 nucleotide sequence: TGTGCCAGCAACGGGAGGGGTGGGACCTACGAGCAGTACTTC.

This clonotype was observed at least ten times. The chain joins TRBV7-6 to TRBJ1-4; TRBD1 might be the D (6 bases). Trimming left V 5 bases short and J 5 bases short, with 15 bases between. The V gene's germline CDR1 is SGHVS and CDR2 FNYEAQ. The length of the CDR3 is 15 residues. Here the CDR3 reads CASSPGQSQNEKLFF. The CDR3 DNA reads TGTGCCAGCAGCCCCGGACAGAGTCAAAATGAAAAACTGTTTTTT. Full variable domain (remainder filled in from reference TRBV7-6 and TRBJ1-4): GAGVSQSPRYKVTKRGQDVALRCDPISGHVSLYWYRQALGQGPEFLTYFNYEAQQDKSGLPNDRFSAERPEGSISTLTIQRTEQRDSAMYRCASSPGQSQNEKLFFGSGTQLSVL.

This clonotype was detected many times. The V call is TRBV7-2, the J call TRBJ2-3; TRBD2 agrees at 7 bases. The CDR3 is 16 residues long. CDR1 SGHTA and CDR2 FQGNSA come from the germline V gene. J gave up 0 bases and V 4 bases, and 7 bases lay outside the gene matches. CDR3 DNA sequence: TGTGCCAGCAGCTCCCGTCGTAGCGGGAGCACAGATACGCAGTATTTT. It is translated as CASSSRRSGSTDTQYF.

This clonotype was seen ten or more times. The genes are TRBV4-2 and TRBJ1-4; maybe TRBD1 (5 bases). CDR1 is LGHNA, CDR2 YNFKEQ, per germline. Trimming stripped 0 bases from V and 5 bases from J, with 22 bases between. The CDR3 has 19 residues. CDR3 sequence reads: CASSQDKGGWPGRNEKLFF. For the CDR3, the DNA is TGTGCCAGCAGCCAAGATAAAGGTGGGTGGCCGGGACGCAATGAAAAACTGTTTTTT.

This clonotype came up many times. The rearrangement uses TRBV12-3 or TRBV12-4 and TRBJ1-5; 10 nucleotides line up with TRBD1. V was clipped by 3 bases and J by 0 bases; unmatched bases: 5. This CDR3 has 17 amino acids. CDR3: CASSFATGGLSNQPQHF. In nucleotides, the CDR3 is TGTGCCAGCAGTTTCGCGACAGGGGGCCTTAGCAATCAGCCCCAGCATTTT.

This clonotype was seen a few times. The chain recombines TRBV7-2 with TRBJ2-7, with 11 bases lining up with TRBD2. There are 15 residues in the CDR3. The germline V gene encodes CDR1 SGHTA and CDR2 FQGNSA. Unmatched junction bases numbered 7, after V lost 5 bases and J lost 4 bases. This CDR3 is CASSRTSGGQYEQYF. Here the CDR3 DNA reads TGTGCCAGCAGCCGCACTAGCGGGGGACAATACGAGCAGTACTTC.

The J gene is TRBJ1-2, the V gene TRBV9, with 8 positions matching TRBD1. Trimming at V came to 2 bases and at J to 7 bases, leaving 13 bases not matched to a gene. The CDR3 is 16 residues long. CDR1 is SGDLS and CDR2 is YYNGEE in the germline V gene. The CDR3 coding sequence is TGTGCCAGCAGCGTCCGACAGGGGCCCGATCTGAGTGGCTACACCTTC. Amino acids: CASSVRQGPDLSGYTF.

This clonotype showed up many times. This chain links TRBV7-9 with TRBJ2-3, with 9 bases matching TRBD2. V dropped 4 bases and J dropped 0; count of bases not matched to a gene: 8. Germline CDR1 and CDR2: SEHNR and FQNEAQ (reference sequence). This CDR3 is 17 amino acids long. The CDR3 region has the DNA TGTGCCAGCAGCTCGCTCGGACTAGCGTCTAGCACAGATACGCAGTATTTT. Translated: CASSSLGLASSTDTQYF.

This clonotype was seen repeatedly, ten times or more. This chain joins TRBV20-1 and TRBJ1-1; 8 bases fit TRBD1. Germline V CDR1 and CDR2: DFQATT, SNEGSKA (reference sequence). The V and J ends lost 6 bases and 6 bases, in that order; junction bases with no gene match: 12. This CDR3 is built from 14 residues. CDR3 coding DNA: TGCAGTGCCTCCGGACAGGGAATCGTACCTGAAGCTTTCTTT. Residues: CSASGQGIVPEAFF.

The V and J genes are TRBV20-1 and TRBJ2-1; no definite D call. V was trimmed by 7 bases and J by 12 bases, leaving 16 bases between them. CDR3 length: 11 amino acids. Germline V gene data show CDR1 as DFQATT and CDR2 as SNEGSKA (reference sequence). The CDR3 sequence: CSGEKWPVQFF. Here the CDR3 DNA reads TGCAGTGGGGAAAAATGGCCTGTGCAGTTCTTC.

This clonotype came up many times. The rearrangement uses TRBV11-2 and TRBJ1-1; 7 nucleotides align to TRBD1. Germline loops: CDR1 SGHAT, CDR2 FQNNGV. The CDR3 sequence is 14 residues long. The junction had 4 bases not matched to a gene; V was cut back by 5 bases and J by 1 base. CDR3 in amino acids: CASSLDRRNTEAFF. In nucleotides, the CDR3 is TGTGCCAGCAGCCTGGACAGGAGGAACACTGAAGCTTTCTTT.

The table lists this clonotype with many counts. This chain uses TRBV7-9 with TRBJ2-7; D perhaps matches TRBD2 (6 bases). The CDR3 loop spans 17 amino acids. V gave up 3 bases and J gave up 6 bases, with 24 bases separating them. CDR1 and CDR2 from the germline V gene are SEHNR and FQNEAQ (reference sequence). Here the CDR3 DNA reads TGTGCCAGCAGCTTGCGGCCCGGCGGGGTGGGCCCTGTCGAGCAGTACTTC. It specifies CASSLRPGGVGPVEQYF. Together with reference TRBV7-9 and TRBJ2-7, the CDR3 gives the full variable domain: DTGVSQNPRHKITKRGQNVTFRCDPISEHNRLYWYRQTLGQGPEFLTYFQNEAQLEKSRLLSDRFSAERPKGSFSTLEIQRTEQGDSAMYLCASSLRPGGVGPVEQYFGPGTRLTVT.

Many counts were recorded for this clonotype. J is TRBJ2-1 and V is TRBV7-3; 11 bases map to TRBD2. After removal of 5 bases from V and 2 bases from J, the junction contained 2 bases not matched to a gene. Germline V lookup: CDR1 SGHTA, CDR2 FQGTGA. The CDR3 runs 15 residues. The CDR3 bases are TGTGCCAGCAGCCTACTAGCGGGAGCCTACAATGAGCAGTTCTTC. Translated: CASSLLAGAYNEQFF.